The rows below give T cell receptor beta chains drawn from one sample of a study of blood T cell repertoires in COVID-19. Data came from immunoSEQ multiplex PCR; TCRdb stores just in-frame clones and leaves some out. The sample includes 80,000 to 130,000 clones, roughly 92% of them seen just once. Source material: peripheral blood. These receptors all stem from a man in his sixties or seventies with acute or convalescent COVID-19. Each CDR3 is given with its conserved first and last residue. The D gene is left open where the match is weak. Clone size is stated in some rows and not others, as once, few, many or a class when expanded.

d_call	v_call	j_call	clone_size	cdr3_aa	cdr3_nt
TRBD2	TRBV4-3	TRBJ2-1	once	CASSQGEREGPYNEQFF	TGCGCCAGCAGCCAAGGGGAACGGGAGGGCCCCTACAATGAGCAGTTCTTC
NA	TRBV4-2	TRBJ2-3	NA	CATSGRSSTDTQYF	TGTGCCACCTCAGGCCGATCTAGCACAGATACGCAGTATTTT
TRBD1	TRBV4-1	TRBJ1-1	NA	CASSQNRGITEAFF	TGCGCCAGCAGCCAAAACAGGGGAATTACTGAAGCTTTCTTT
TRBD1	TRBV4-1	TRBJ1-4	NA	CASSPRDRDEKLFF	TGCGCCAGCAGCCCCCGGGACAGGGATGAAAAACTGTTTTTT
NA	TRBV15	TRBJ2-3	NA	CATSRSAGTPTDTQYF	TGTGCCACCAGCAGATCCGCCGGGACTCCAACAGATACGCAGTATTTT
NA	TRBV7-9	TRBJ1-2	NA	CASSTLTGSYGYTF	TGTGCCAGCAGCACCCTGACAGGCAGCTATGGCTACACCTTC
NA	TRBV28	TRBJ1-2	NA	CASSFWRGYTF	TGTGCCAGCAGTTTTTGGAGGGGCTACACCTTC
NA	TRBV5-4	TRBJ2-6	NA	CASREASTGANVLTF	TGTGCCAGCAGGGAAGCTAGCACTGGGGCCAACGTCCTGACTTTC
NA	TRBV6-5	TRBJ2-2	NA	CASRYDSPNTGELFF	TGTGCCAGCAGGTACGACTCACCGAACACCGGGGAGCTGTTTTTT
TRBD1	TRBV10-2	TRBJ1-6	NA	CASRTGQGTGSPLHF	TGCGCCAGCAGGACGGGACAGGGGACGGGTTCACCCCTCCACTTT
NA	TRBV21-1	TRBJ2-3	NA	CASSTGSIYTQYF	TGTGCCAGCAGCACCGGGAGTATATATACGCAGTATTTT
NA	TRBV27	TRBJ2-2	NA	CASSPSSAANTGELFF	TGTGCCAGCAGTCCCTCTAGCGCCGCGAACACCGGGGAGCTGTTTTTT
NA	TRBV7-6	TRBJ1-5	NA	CASSLPRYSNQPQHF	TGTGCCAGCAGCTTGCCCAGGTATAGCAATCAGCCCCAGCATTTT
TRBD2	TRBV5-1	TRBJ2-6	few	CASSLAGGTNVLTF	TGCGCCAGCAGCTTGGCCGGGGGGACCAACGTCCTGACTTTC
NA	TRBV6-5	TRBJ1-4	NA	CASSKLRGSNEKLFF	TGTGCCAGCAGTAAGCTCAGGGGAAGCAATGAAAAACTGTTTTTT
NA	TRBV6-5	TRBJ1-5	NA	CASSYSEDQPQHF	TGTGCCAGCAGTTACTCGGAGGATCAGCCCCAGCATTTT
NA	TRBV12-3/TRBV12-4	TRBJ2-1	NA	CASSFGRYNEQFF	TGTGCCAGCAGTTTTGGTCGGTACAATGAGCAGTTCTTC
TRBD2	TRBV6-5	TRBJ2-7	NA	CASSKTSGSYEQYF	TGTGCCAGCAGTAAGACTAGCGGGAGCTACGAGCAGTACTTC